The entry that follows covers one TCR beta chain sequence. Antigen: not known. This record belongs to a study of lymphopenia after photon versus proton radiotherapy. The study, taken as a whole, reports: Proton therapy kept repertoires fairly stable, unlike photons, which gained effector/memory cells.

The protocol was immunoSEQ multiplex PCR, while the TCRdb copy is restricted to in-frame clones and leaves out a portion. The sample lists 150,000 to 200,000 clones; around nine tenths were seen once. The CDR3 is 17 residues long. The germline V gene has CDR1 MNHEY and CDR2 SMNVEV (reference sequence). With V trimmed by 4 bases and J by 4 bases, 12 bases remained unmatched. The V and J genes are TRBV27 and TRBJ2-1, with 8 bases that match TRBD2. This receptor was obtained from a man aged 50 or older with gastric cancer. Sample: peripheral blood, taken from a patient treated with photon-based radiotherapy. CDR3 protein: CASSSYRAGAGYNEQFF. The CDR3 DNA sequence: TGTGCCAGCAGTTCATATCGAGCGGGAGCGGGTTACAATGAGCAGTTCTTC.